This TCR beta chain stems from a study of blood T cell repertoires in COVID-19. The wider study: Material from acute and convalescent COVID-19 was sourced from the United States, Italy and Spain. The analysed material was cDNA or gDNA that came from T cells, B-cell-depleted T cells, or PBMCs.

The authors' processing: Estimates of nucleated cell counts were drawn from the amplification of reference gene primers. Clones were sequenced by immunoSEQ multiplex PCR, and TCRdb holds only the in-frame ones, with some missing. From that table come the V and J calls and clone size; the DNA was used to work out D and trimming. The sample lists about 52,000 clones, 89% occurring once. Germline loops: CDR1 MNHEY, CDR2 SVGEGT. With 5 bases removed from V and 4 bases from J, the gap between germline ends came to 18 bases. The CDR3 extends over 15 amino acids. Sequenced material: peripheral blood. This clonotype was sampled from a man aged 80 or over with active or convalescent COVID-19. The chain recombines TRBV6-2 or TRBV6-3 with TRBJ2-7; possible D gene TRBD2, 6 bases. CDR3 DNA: TGTGCCAGCAGTGACGCGGGGCCCAGGCCTTACGAGCAGTACTTC. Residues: CASSDAGPRPYEQYF.